Listed below are T cell receptor beta chains from one sample, sequenced in a study of monozygotic twins with inflammatory bowel disease. TCRdb reprocessed the 5' RACE reads and keeps a single row for each CDR3 protein, giving no DNA. This specimen shows approximately 150,000 distinct CDR3 sequences; the ten leading clones hold roughly 2.3%. Sequencing was done on a sample of blood. The receptors shown here come from a human donor with ulcerative colitis or Crohn's disease, or a healthy co-twin of an affected twin (not recorded which). The CDR3 runs from the conserved cysteine through the conserved F or W.

V,J,CDR3
TRBV6-2/TRBV6-3,TRBJ2-7,CASSYGRYSYEQYF
TRBV11-2,TRBJ1-1,CASSSNTGGATEAFF
TRBV20-1,TRBJ1-1,CSATLFGRWDTEAFF
TRBV12-3/TRBV12-4,TRBJ1-6,CASSRTLRSYNSPLHF
TRBV20-1,TRBJ2-7,CSARDLYEQYF
TRBV5-4,TRBJ2-6,CASSSYDISGANVLTF
TRBV12-3/TRBV12-4,TRBJ1-5,CAGEGAYSNQPQHF
TRBV2,TRBJ2-1,CASSGSSGRANEQFF
TRBV10-3,TRBJ1-4,CAISDSTGYEKLFF
TRBV7-6,TRBJ2-1,CASSVRLAGGNEQFF
TRBV7-7,TRBJ2-2,CASSLATGAGELFF
TRBV5-1,TRBJ1-6,CASSLSVNSPLHF
TRBV7-9,TRBJ1-1,CASSFSSGSDSEAFF
TRBV20-1,TRBJ2-3,CSARDPGLEASTDTQYF
TRBV20-1,TRBJ2-1,CSAQGTSGYNEQFF
TRBV19,TRBJ1-1,CASTPWENRGNTEAFF
TRBV28,TRBJ2-3,CASSIGLAGGIDTQYF
TRBV6-1,TRBJ2-1,CASSVPGTTLLGQFF
TRBV7-2,TRBJ2-5,CASSQRLQETQYF
TRBV7-9,TRBJ2-3,CASSPRRGYTQYF
TRBV28,TRBJ2-6,CASSFGTSSGANVLTF
TRBV12-3/TRBV12-4,TRBJ2-7,CASSRQGCYEQYF
TRBV6-6,TRBJ1-2,CASSYGINYGYTF
TRBV24-1,TRBJ2-5,CATSDPATKETQYF
TRBV5-1,TRBJ2-7,CASSSDMSSYEQYF
TRBV12-3/TRBV12-4,TRBJ1-3,CASNRIGFSGNTIYF
TRBV20-1,TRBJ2-7,CSASLSGTYEQYF
TRBV7-2,TRBJ2-7,CASRWTGNYEQYF
TRBV11-2,TRBJ2-5,CASSVGLAGVGETQYF
TRBV7-2,TRBJ2-5,CASSSWDGGETQYF
TRBV6-5,TRBJ2-3,CASSSADRVATDTQYF
TRBV15,TRBJ1-2,CATSREEGNYGYTF
TRBV5-4,TRBJ2-3,CASSGGWSEDTQYF
TRBV7-9,TRBJ1-4,CATRGPNEKLFF
TRBV6-6,TRBJ2-5,CASSPTSSLETQYF
TRBV20-1,TRBJ2-3,CSASGSLAGTDTQYF
TRBV7-9,TRBJ2-1,CASTPWGHNEQFF